The entry below describes one T cell receptor (beta chain). This sample was included in a study of blood T cell repertoires in COVID-19. Study processing details: The assay estimated nucleated cells by amplifying reference gene primers. The data were produced by immunoSEQ multiplex PCR, yet TCRdb's version contains in-frame clones alone and is incomplete. The V and J calls and clone size come from that table; D and trimming were worked out from the DNA. Seen here are fewer than 400,000 clones, approximately 88% observed once, and the top ten hold 5%. Cohort 3 recovery required two negative PCRs, clearance, or symptom resolution. The CDR3 covers 13 residues. The germline V gene has CDR1 MNHEY and CDR2 SMNVEV (reference sequence). With 6 bases clipped from V and 4 bases from J, the junction kept 3 bases outside the gene matches.

Sequencing was carried out using PBMCs or T cells enriched from blood (not recorded which). This chain links TRBV27 with TRBJ2-5, with TRBD1 matching over 9 bases. The TCR comes from a man aged 25 to 40 who had recovered from COVID-19. CDR3 residues: CASRGQGRETQYF. In nucleotides, the CDR3 is TGTGCCAGCAGGGGACAGGGTCGAGAGACCCAGTACTTC.